A selection of T cell receptor beta chains follows, all from one sample in a study of shared T cell receptors in the human thymus. Clones were read by immunoSEQ multiplex PCR, and TCRdb kept only the in-frame ones, dropping some. The table records 55,000 to 75,000 clones, 90% to 95% of them present only once. Material for sequencing was thymocytes. The receptors were gathered from a human donor. The CDR3 runs from the conserved cysteine through the conserved F or W. Each record gives: V gene, J gene, CDR3 length, CDR3 protein.

V gene: TRBV29-1; J gene: TRBJ1-1; CDR3 length: 15; CDR3 protein: CSVGLGSLGNTEAFF
V gene: TRBV11-2; J gene: TRBJ2-5; CDR3 length: 16; CDR3 protein: CASSPGVAGSMGTQYF
V gene: TRBV7-3; J gene: TRBJ2-3; CDR3 length: 21; CDR3 protein: CASSLNGPGLAGPGCIDTQYF
V gene: TRBV28; J gene: TRBJ2-7; CDR3 length: 15; CDR3 protein: CASSLSTRATYEQYF
V gene: TRBV12-5; J gene: TRBJ1-1; CDR3 length: 15; CDR3 protein: CASGVPGGRSTEAFF
V gene: TRBV5-6; J gene: TRBJ2-5; CDR3 length: 17; CDR3 protein: CASSPTPGQGARETQYF
V gene: TRBV11-3; J gene: TRBJ1-1; CDR3 length: 14; CDR3 protein: CASSFSGKNTEAFF
V gene: TRBV27; J gene: TRBJ2-6; CDR3 length: 19; CDR3 protein: CASSPLFPGDLSGANVLTF
V gene: TRBV28; J gene: TRBJ1-1; CDR3 length: 16; CDR3 protein: CASSLLQGSTDTEAFF
V gene: TRBV10-3; J gene: TRBJ1-1; CDR3 length: 17; CDR3 protein: CAISEVENTRMNTEAFF
V gene: TRBV7-9; J gene: TRBJ2-2; CDR3 length: 16; CDR3 protein: CASSGRTGGNTGELFF
V gene: TRBV2; J gene: TRBJ1-6; CDR3 length: 16; CDR3 protein: CASSDQDRLGNSPLHF
V gene: TRBV15; J gene: TRBJ2-1; CDR3 length: 14; CDR3 protein: CATQTGGYYNEQFF
V gene: TRBV29-1; J gene: TRBJ2-5; CDR3 length: 12; CDR3 protein: CSVGPSKETQYF
V gene: TRBV27; J gene: TRBJ2-7; CDR3 length: 13; CDR3 protein: CASSRGLRDEQYF
V gene: TRBV7-4; J gene: TRBJ1-2; CDR3 length: 18; CDR3 protein: CASSPGIKCAGARCGYTF
V gene: TRBV28; J gene: TRBJ2-1; CDR3 length: 18; CDR3 protein: CASSSLGQGARLSGEQFF
V gene: TRBV25-1; J gene: TRBJ1-5; CDR3 length: 15; CDR3 protein: CASSDGDGGYQPQHF
V gene: TRBV28; J gene: TRBJ1-6; CDR3 length: 13; CDR3 protein: CASTHSYNSPLHF
V gene: TRBV5-4; J gene: TRBJ1-2; CDR3 length: 13; CDR3 protein: CASSLQGLYGYTF
V gene: TRBV30; J gene: TRBJ2-3; CDR3 length: 14; CDR3 protein: CAWSYSGGISSGHF
V gene: TRBV12-5; J gene: TRBJ2-7; CDR3 length: 15; CDR3 protein: CASGLVHLTGGEQYF
V gene: TRBV14; J gene: TRBJ1-3; CDR3 length: 18; CDR3 protein: CASSQVPDQTGRGNTIYF
V gene: TRBV4-2; J gene: TRBJ2-3; CDR3 length: 20; CDR3 protein: CASSQDQRGFRTAPTDTQYF
V gene: TRBV5-5; J gene: TRBJ1-5; CDR3 length: 15; CDR3 protein: CASSRGGDSNQPQHF
V gene: TRBV7-9; J gene: TRBJ2-7; CDR3 length: 18; CDR3 protein: CASSNLWGARPRRYEQYF
V gene: TRBV11-1; J gene: TRBJ2-5; CDR3 length: 15; CDR3 protein: CASSLTSFFPETQYF